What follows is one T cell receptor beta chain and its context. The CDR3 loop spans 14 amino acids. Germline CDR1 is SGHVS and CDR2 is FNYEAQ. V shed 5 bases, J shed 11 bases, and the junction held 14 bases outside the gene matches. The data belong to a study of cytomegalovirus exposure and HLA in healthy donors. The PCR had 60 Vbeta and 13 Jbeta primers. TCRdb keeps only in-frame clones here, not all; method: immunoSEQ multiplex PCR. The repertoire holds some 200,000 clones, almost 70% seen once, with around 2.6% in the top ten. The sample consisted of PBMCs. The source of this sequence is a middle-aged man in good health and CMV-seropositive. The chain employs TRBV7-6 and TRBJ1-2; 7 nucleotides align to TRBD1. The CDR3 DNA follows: TGTGCCAGCAGCGCGGTCCGGGACAGCTCCCGGTACACCTTC. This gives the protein CASSAVRDSSRYTF.